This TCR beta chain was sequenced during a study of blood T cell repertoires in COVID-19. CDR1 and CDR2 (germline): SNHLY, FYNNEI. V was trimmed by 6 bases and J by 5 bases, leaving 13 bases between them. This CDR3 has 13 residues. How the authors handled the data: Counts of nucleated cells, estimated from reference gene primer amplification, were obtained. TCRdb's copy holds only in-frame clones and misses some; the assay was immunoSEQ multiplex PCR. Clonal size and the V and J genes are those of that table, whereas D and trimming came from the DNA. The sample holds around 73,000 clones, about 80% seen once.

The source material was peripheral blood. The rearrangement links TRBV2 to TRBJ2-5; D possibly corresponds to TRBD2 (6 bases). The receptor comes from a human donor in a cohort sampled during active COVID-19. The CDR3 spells CASRTRPTETQYF. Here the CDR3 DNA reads TGTGCCAGCAGGACTAGACCGACCGAGACCCAGTACTTC.